In its sample, the clone carrying this T cell receptor beta chain was seen many times. CDR3 length: 14 residues. Trimming left V 1 base short and J 7 bases short, with 11 bases between. TCRdb itself ran the 5' RACE reads through MiXCR, one entry per CDR3 protein. Of under 250,000 distinct CDR3 sequences in the sample, 10% to 13% were seen once. These data come from a study of T-cell memory formation after mild COVID-19. This clonotype was sampled from a man between 18 and 29 years old who had mild COVID-19 (a few samples of this study predate the infection). Cell type and time point are not known. The J gene is TRBJ2-1, the V gene TRBV12-3 or TRBV12-4; D is undetermined. Source material: PBMCs or a T cell subset sorted from them (not recorded which). CDR3 residues: CASSLETPGNEQFF. Here the CDR3 DNA reads TGTGCCAGCAGTTTAGAGACTCCTGGGAATGAGCAGTTCTTC.